This TCR beta chain was sequenced in a study of blood T cell repertoires in COVID-19. On the study more broadly: In each case, the material was cDNA or gDNA derived from T cells, B-cell-depleted T cells, or PBMCs.

In the original workflow: Amplified reference gene primers provided the basis for estimating nucleated cell counts. Assay used: immunoSEQ multiplex PCR; TCRdb lists only in-frame clones, some missing. V and J calls and clone size are those listed in that table; D and trimming were worked out from the DNA. This table holds about 220,000 clones, around 82% found once. The V and J ends lost 3 bases and 1 base respectively, with 6 bases between them. CDR1 is ENHRY, CDR2 SYGVKD, per germline. CDR3 length: 13 residues. The chain links TRBV10-3 to TRBJ1-1; D unclear. The TCR comes from a woman aged 80 or over with acute or convalescent COVID-19. What was sequenced was peripheral blood. CDR3 sequence (DNA): TGTGCCATCAGTGATTCGGGGAACACTGAAGCTTTCTTT. Its protein product is CAISDSGNTEAFF.